The sample holds a few counts of the clone carrying this T cell receptor (beta chain). Its antigen is not known. The table came from immunoSEQ multiplex PCR; TCRdb's copy has only in-frame clones and leaves some out. The sample shows 400,000 to 450,000 clones, around 90% of them seen only once. Germline CDR1 is MNHEY and CDR2 is SMNVEV (reference sequence). V lost 0 bases, J lost 2 bases, and 10 bases lay in between. The CDR3 is 15 residues long. The entry originates in a study of Ad26.COV2.S vaccination and SARS-CoV-2 variants. Study summary: The authors gave Ad26.COV2.S intramuscularly, either once or twice 56 days apart. Regarding the study as a whole: Vaccinated and placebo-treated recipients had similar non-spike TCR breadth.

Specified treatment: about 20 received Ad26.COV2.S at low or high dose, single or two shots; about five received placebo; per-sample allocation not given. Samples came from day 63 after the first vaccine or placebo injection. This sequence joins TRBV27 and TRBJ1-2, with D tentatively TRBD1 (6 bases). Specimen: peripheral blood, collected in a trial of Ad26.COV2.S vaccine versus placebo. This receptor was taken from a person aged 18 to 65 who received the Ad26.COV2.S COVID-19 vaccine or a placebo. This CDR3 reads CASSLSEGGNYGYTF. The CDR3 nucleotides are TGTGCCAGCAGTTTATCGGAAGGGGGAAACTATGGCTACACCTTC.